This T cell receptor beta chain was sequenced during a study of OX40 agonist ivuxolimab in advanced cancers. Repertoires were generated with immunoSEQ multiplex PCR, while TCRdb's copy carries only in-frame clones and drops some. Of 57,000 or so clones listed, around nine tenths are singletons. Germline V gene data show CDR1 as SGHAT and CDR2 as FQNNGV. The J segment lost 3 bases and the V segment lost 1 base, leaving 3 bases of the junction unmatched. This CDR3 comprises 14 residues. This chain joins TRBV11-2 and TRBJ2-7; 7 bases map to TRBD1. This TCR was recovered from an adult with an advanced solid tumor such as melanoma, head and neck, liver or kidney cancer. This specimen was CD4+ or CD8+ T cells sorted from blood, taken in a trial of the OX40 agonist ivuxolimab. CDR3 in DNA: TGTGCCAGCAGCTTAGGGGACAGCTACTACGAGCAGTACTTC. This translates into CASSLGDSYYEQYF.